The 12 T cell receptor beta chains below all came from one sample that was sequenced in a study of shared clonotypes between healthy human individuals. Some clones are missing from TCRdb's copy, which holds only in-frame ones; the method was immunoSEQ multiplex PCR. The table includes about 450,000 clones, approximately 79% detected once. Input material: PBMCs. The receptor set was obtained from a woman aged 40-49 years in good health. Some clones in this sample may be carry-over from other donors' samples.

The J gene is TRBJ2-1, the V gene TRBV6-1; TRBD1 might be the D (6 bases). From germline, CDR1 is MNHNS and CDR2 SASEGT. The V gene lost 3 bases and the J gene lost 8 bases, with 14 bases spanning the gap. There are 14 residues in the CDR3. The CDR3 reads CASSEYRVGHEQFF. For the CDR3, the DNA is TGTGCCAGCAGTGAGTACAGGGTAGGTCATGAGCAGTTCTTC.

The CDR3 here is CASRGRSRRVQETQYF. The CDR3 DNA follows: TGTGCCAGCAGGGGGAGGAGCCGAAGGGTTCAAGAGACCCAGTACTTC. The rearrangement links TRBV28 to TRBJ2-5; the D gene is possibly TRBD2 (6 bases). Per the germline V gene, CDR1 is MDHEN and CDR2 is SYDVKM. Trimming took off 6 bases at V and 2 bases at J, with 19 bases between the two ends. The CDR3 runs 16 residues.

V gene TRBV6-5 combines with J gene TRBJ2-5; D gene unclear. Germline CDR1 is MNHEY and CDR2 is SVGAGI. The germline V and J ends were trimmed by 5 bases and 14 bases, with 15 bases remaining between them. The CDR3 sequence is 11 residues long. The CDR3 DNA follows: TGTGCCAGCAGTGAAGGCACTACCAAATACTTC. Translated: CASSEGTTKYF.

This sequence joins TRBV7-8 and TRBJ2-7; weak D call: TRBD2 (6 bases). Germline CDR1 reads SGHVS; CDR2 reads FQNEAQ. The CDR3 is 13 residues long. The ends were cut back, 5 bases at V and 3 bases at J, with 11 bases in the middle. CDR3 in DNA: TGTGCCAGCAGCCTGCGGGACGGCTACGAGCAGTACTTC. Translated, it gives CASSLRDGYEQYF.

The chain couples TRBV5-4 to TRBJ2-2, with 11 bases aligning to TRBD1. The CDR3 spans 17 residues. From germline, CDR1 is SGHNT and CDR2 YYREEE (reference sequence). Germline trimming cut 3 bases from V and 5 bases from J; bases unmatched to any gene: 9. The chain's CDR3 is CASSSPPGQGGTGELFF. CDR3 sequence (DNA): TGTGCCAGCAGCTCCCCCCCGGGACAGGGGGGTACCGGGGAGCTGTTTTTT.

V is TRBV18 and J is TRBJ1-4; no clear D. The CDR3 has 15 residues. Trimming stripped 0 bases from V and 8 bases from J, with 13 bases between. Germline V CDR1 and CDR2: KGHSH, LQKENI. CDR3 residues: CASSPPGQGQEKLFF. In DNA, the CDR3 is TGTGCCAGCTCACCACCCGGCCAAGGTCAAGAAAAACTGTTTTTT.

This clone was picked up one time. The chain joins TRBV2 to TRBJ2-1; 16 bases fit TRBD2. This CDR3 is 16 amino acids long. The germline CDR1 and CDR2 sequences are SNHLY and FYNNEI. After removal of 5 bases from V and 15 bases from J, the junction contained 13 bases not matched to a gene. The CDR3 DNA reads TGTGCCAGCAGTCCCCCCAGGGGACTAGCGGGAGGGTGGGCGTTCTTC. This translates into CASSPPRGLAGGWAFF.

This clone was counted a few times. The V call is TRBV25-1, the J call TRBJ2-7; possible D gene TRBD1, 5 bases. CDR3 length: 13 amino acids. Germline-derived CDR1 and CDR2 are MGHDK and SYGVNS. V lost 4 bases and J 5 bases, leaving 12 bases between the germline ends. The CDR3 nucleotides read TGTGCCAGCAGTGGGCAGGGAATTGACGAGCAGTACTTC. This encodes CASSGQGIDEQYF.

J is TRBJ2-1 and V is TRBV7-6, with 8 bases lining up with TRBD1. The germline V gene has CDR1 SGHVS and CDR2 FNYEAQ. This CDR3 is 21 amino acids long. Trimming removed 0 bases from V and 1 base from J; junction bases left unmatched: 17. DNA for the CDR3: TGTGCCAGCAGCTTAGCGAGGGCTACCCGCCGGGACAGGAGTTCCTACAATGAGCAGTTCTTC. Translated: CASSLARATRRDRSSYNEQFF. Complete variable domain (other parts from reference TRBV7-6 and TRBJ2-1): GAGVSQSPRYKVTKRGQDVALRCDPISGHVSLYWYRQALGQGPEFLTYFNYEAQQDKSGLPNDRFSAERPEGSISTLTIQRTEQRDSAMYRCASSLARATRRDRSSYNEQFFGPGTRLTVL.

The J gene is TRBJ2-3, the V gene TRBV4-1; D not certain. This CDR3 has 13 amino acids. Germline-derived CDR1 and CDR2 are MGHRA and YSYEKL. The germline V and J ends were trimmed by 1 base and 2 bases, with 4 bases remaining between them. DNA of the CDR3: TGCGCCAGCAGCCAAGGGGTCACAGATACGCAGTATTTT. Translating it yields CASSQGVTDTQYF.

The gene calls are TRBV28 and TRBJ2-7; 7 bases are a match to TRBD2. The germline V gene has CDR1 MDHEN and CDR2 SYDVKM. V shed 10 bases, J shed 9 bases, and the junction held 6 bases outside the gene matches. The CDR3 loop spans 10 amino acids. This CDR3 is CATGREGQYF. The CDR3 region has the DNA TGTGCCACCGGAAGGGAGGGGCAGTACTTC.

The chain carries TRBV30 and TRBJ2-2; 9 bases agree with TRBD1. Germline CDR1 is GTSNPN and CDR2 is SVGIG (reference sequence). This CDR3 contains 14 residues. Losses at the gene ends were 5 bases for V and 2 bases for J; bases not matched to a gene: 3. In DNA form, the CDR3 reads TGTGCCTGGTGGGACAGGGAAAACACCGGGGAGCTGTTTTTT. Protein: CAWWDRENTGELFF.